This passage covers 15 T cell receptor beta chains from one sample sequenced in a study of cytomegalovirus exposure and HLA in healthy donors. PCR used 60 Vbeta primers and 13 Jbeta primers. TCRdb's copy holds only in-frame clones and misses some; the assay was immunoSEQ multiplex PCR. This sample has 60,000 to 70,000 clones, with around 77% found just once. Sequencing was performed on PBMCs. These receptors originate from a woman aged 25 to 39 in good health and CMV-seronegative.

This chain links TRBV7-2 with TRBJ2-7, with D possibly being TRBD2 (6 bases). Germline lookup yields CDR1 SGHTA and CDR2 FQGNSA. The CDR3 length is 16 residues. Trimming left V 2 bases short and J 0 bases short, with 14 bases between. CDR3 loop: CASSLNEAGSSYEQYF. The CDR3 DNA is TGTGCCAGCAGCTTAAATGAGGCGGGAAGCTCCTACGAGCAGTACTTC.

This clone was seen a few times. The chain is built from TRBV7-7 and TRBJ2-5; weak D call: TRBD2 (6 bases). The V and J ends lost 3 bases and 7 bases respectively, with 12 bases between them. This CDR3 spans 13 amino acids. The germline V gene has CDR1 SSHAT and CDR2 FNYEAQ (reference sequence). This chain's CDR3 is CASSFEGRGTQYF. CDR3 coding DNA: TGTGCCAGCAGCTTTGAGGGGCGGGGGACCCAGTACTTC. Together with reference TRBV7-7 and TRBJ2-5, the CDR3 gives the full variable domain: GAGVSQSPRYKVTKRGQDVTLRCDPISSHATLYWYQQALGQGPEFLTYFNYEAQPDKSGLPSDRFSAERPEGSISTLTIQRTEQRDSAMYRCASSFEGRGTQYFGPGTRLLVL.

V is TRBV6-1 and J is TRBJ2-7; TRBD1 matches at 7 bases. V dropped 4 bases and J dropped 7; count of bases not matched to a gene: 16. Germline assignment: CDR1 MNHNS and CDR2 SASEGT. The CDR3 totals 16 residues. CDR3 residues: CASSGTQGLGDREQYF. CDR3 DNA: TGTGCCAGCAGTGGAACACAGGGGTTGGGAGATAGGGAGCAGTACTTC.

The rearrangement uses TRBV11-2 and TRBJ1-2, with no clear D. This CDR3 contains 16 residues. The V end was cut by 2 bases, the J end by 7 bases, with 20 bases between. Germline V gives CDR1 SGHAT, CDR2 FQNNGV. The CDR3 DNA reads as TGTGCCAGCAGCTTAAGGATAAAGGCGGAGGTTCGTGGCTACACCTTC. It is translated as CASSLRIKAEVRGYTF.

This chain uses TRBV28 with TRBJ1-5; no definite D call. Between the trimmed V and J ends, which lost 3 bases and 3 bases, there was a span of 9 bases. The CDR3 extends over 14 amino acids. Germline V gene lookup returns CDR1 MDHEN and CDR2 SYDVKM. The CDR3 DNA is TGTGCCAGCAGTTTCCAGGAGGACAATCAGCCCCAGCATTTT. As protein: CASSFQEDNQPQHF. The complete variable domain, with remaining parts taken from reference TRBV28 and TRBJ1-5, reads DVKVTQSSRYLVKRTGEKVFLECVQDMDHENMFWYRQDPGLGLRLIYFSYDVKMKEKGDIPEGYSVSREKKERFSLILESASTNQTSMYLCASSFQEDNQPQHFGDGTRLSIL.

V and J are TRBV9 and TRBJ2-4; 7 nucleotides agree with TRBD1. The V and J ends lost 0 bases and 7 bases, in that order; junction bases with no gene match: 7. The CDR3 is 15 amino acids. The germline CDR1 and CDR2 sequences are SGDLS and YYNGEE. The CDR3 DNA follows: TGTGCCAGCAGCGTAGCTGGGACAGAGAATAACATTCAGTACTTC. Protein sequence: CASSVAGTENNIQYF.

The CDR3 DNA reads as TGTGCCTGGAGTGGACAGGGGGTCCAGCCCCAGCATTTT. This translates into CAWSGQGVQPQHF. The chain uses TRBV30 and TRBJ1-5; TRBD1 matches 9 bases. Germline loops: CDR1 GTSNPN, CDR2 SVGIG (reference sequence). The CDR3 totals 13 residues. The V gene end was trimmed by 1 base and the J gene end by 7 bases; junction bases not matched to a gene: 2.

The rearrangement joins TRBV5-1 to TRBJ1-4; 7 bases fit TRBD1. Germline V gene data show CDR1 as SGHRS and CDR2 as YFSETQ. Germline trimming cut 0 bases from V and 7 bases from J; bases unmatched to any gene: 6. The CDR3 length is 15 residues. CDR3 sequence: CASSLERAGGEKLFF. DNA of the CDR3: TGCGCCAGCAGCTTGGAGCGGGCAGGGGGTGAAAAACTGTTTTTT.

The V call is TRBV4-3, the J call TRBJ1-2, with TRBD1 matching over 9 bases. Germline V CDR1 and CDR2: LGHNA, YSLEER. J gave up 7 bases and V 1 base, and 7 bases lay outside the gene matches. The CDR3 contains 15 residues. CDR3 nucleotides: TGCGCCAGCAGCCAAGTGGACAGGGGAAGGGGTGGCTACACCTTC. It translates to CASSQVDRGRGGYTF.

The chain employs TRBV10-3 and TRBJ1-1, with TRBD1 identical over 9 bases. Germline trimming cut 6 bases from V and 2 bases from J; bases unmatched to any gene: 7. CDR3 size: 15 residues. Germline V gene lookup returns CDR1 ENHRY and CDR2 SYGVKD. CDR3 nucleotides: TGTGCCATCAGAACAGGGGGCGCGATAAACACTGAAGCTTTCTTT. This encodes CAIRTGGAINTEAFF.

The chain carries TRBV7-2 and TRBJ2-1, with TRBD1 identical over 7 bases. The CDR3 length is 15 residues. Germline trimming cut 4 bases from V and 5 bases from J; bases unmatched to any gene: 8. The germline gives CDR1 SGHTA, CDR2 FQGNSA. DNA for the CDR3: TGTGCCAGCAGCTACGATCTGGGACAGCACAATGAGCAGTTCTTC. Translated, it gives CASSYDLGQHNEQFF.

This clone was seen once. The V call is TRBV9, the J call TRBJ1-2, with 9 bases matching TRBD1. V lost 2 bases and J lost 1; bases outside the gene matches: 3. The length of the CDR3 is 15 residues. Per the germline V gene, CDR1 is SGDLS and CDR2 is YYNGEE. The CDR3 protein is CASSVGQGRNYGYTF. The DNA of the CDR3 is TGTGCCAGCAGCGTGGGACAGGGTCGTAACTATGGCTACACCTTC.

The J gene is TRBJ2-7, the V gene TRBV25-1; a weak D match, TRBD1 (6 bases). The V end lost 7 bases, the J end lost 6 bases, and 19 bases lay between the germline ends. There are 14 residues in the CDR3. Germline V gives CDR1 MGHDK, CDR2 SYGVNS. CDR3 sequence: CASKEGGSSSEQYF. DNA for the CDR3: TGTGCCAGCAAGGAAGGGGGTTCGTCGAGCGAGCAGTACTTC.

This rearrangement joins TRBV5-1 to TRBJ1-1, with 8 bases identical to TRBD1. Per germline, CDR1 SGHRS and CDR2 YFSETQ. Losses at the gene ends were 5 bases for V and 6 bases for J; bases not matched to a gene: 6. This CDR3 is built from 13 residues. CDR3 amino acids: CASRTRGRAEAFF. The CDR3 bases are TGCGCCAGCAGAACCAGGGGGCGAGCTGAAGCTTTCTTT.

V and J are TRBV30 and TRBJ2-7; D gene uncertain. Trimming left V 4 bases short and J 2 bases short, with 6 bases between. Germline V gene lookup returns CDR1 GTSNPN and CDR2 SVGIG (reference sequence). The CDR3 loop spans 11 amino acids. The CDR3, as DNA: TGTGCCTGGACCTCCGCCTACGAGCAGTACTTC. Translating it yields CAWTSAYEQYF.